Sequencing of this T cell receptor beta chain was carried out in a study of metastatic and nonmetastatic thyroid tumors. Study at large: Malignant and benign thyroid patients had repertoires compared in peripheral blood and tumor or nodule tissue.

This clone was seen many times. The CDR3 extends over 13 amino acids. Looked up from germline, CDR1 is KGHSH and CDR2 is LQKENI. V was pared by 2 bases and J by 8 bases, with 12 bases between. TCRdb re-called clones from the PCR reads using MiXCR. The table records some 41,000 clones, less than 3.5% of them present only once. Each patient went into thyroid surgery without having received any treatment. This receptor was identified in a female donor with papillary thyroid cancer or a benign thyroid nodule (not recorded which). Some clones in this sample may be carry-over from other donors' samples. Sequencing used blood. The rearrangement uses TRBV18 and TRBJ1-2; weak D call: TRBD1 (6 bases). The CDR3 loop reads CASSPDSGVGYTF. In DNA, the CDR3 is TGTGCCAGCTCACCAGATTCAGGGGTCGGCTACACCTTC.